These 8 T cell receptor beta chains were all obtained from the same sample, sequenced in a study of regulatory T cells in long-lasting Graves disease. Combining iRepertoire HTBI primers with Arm-PCR of CDR3 regions, the authors built TCR beta libraries. TCRdb ran MiXCR on the multiplex PCR reads and lists one entry per CDR3 protein. The sample carries 450,000 to 600,000 distinct CDR3 sequences, approximately 15% recorded once. Documented time point: newly diagnosed GD, antithyroid drugs for less than 3 months. Isolated PBMC RNA provided the starting material for the TCR library. The same sample was also studied in work on T cells in Graves' hyperthyroidism and ophthalmopathy.

The source material was peripheral blood mononuclear cells (PBMCs), sampled at new diagnosis, from a patient treated with antithyroid drugs. The receptors were gathered from a man under 40 with Graves disease.

This sequence joins TRBV10-3 and TRBJ2-3; 11 bases align to TRBD2. CDR3 size: 19 residues. Unmatched junction bases numbered 11, after V lost 2 bases and J lost 1 base. From germline, CDR1 is ENHRY and CDR2 SYGVKD. CDR3 sequence reads: CAISEIAGGPTSGTDTQYF. CDR3 coding DNA: TGTGCCATCAGTGAGATAGCGGGAGGGCCGACCTCGGGCACAGATACGCAGTATTTT.

V and J are TRBV11-2 and TRBJ2-7; 9 bases are shared with TRBD2. The germline V gene has CDR1 SGHAT and CDR2 FQNNGV. The CDR3 length is 16 residues. The junction had 8 bases not matched to a gene; V was cut back by 5 bases and J by 0 bases. This CDR3 reads CASSRRAGGHSYEQYF. CDR3 nucleotides: TGTGCCAGCAGCCGGCGCGCGGGGGGGCACTCCTACGAGCAGTACTTC.

CDR3 sequence reads: CATSDYGWEGRDTQYF. The CDR3 coding sequence is TGTGCCACCAGTGATTACGGGTGGGAGGGCCGTGATACGCAGTATTTT. The rearrangement uses TRBV24-1 and TRBJ2-3, with 7 bases matching TRBD2. The CDR3 consists of 16 residues. Looked up from germline, CDR1 is KGHDR and CDR2 is SFDVKD. The J segment lost 6 bases and the V segment lost 2 bases, leaving 10 bases of the junction unmatched.

There are a few counts of this clonotype. A clone one base away is much larger, so this may be a read error. CDR3 DNA sequence: TGTGCCAGCAACTTGGGGGGGGACAATGAGCAGTTCTTC. As protein: CASNLGGDNEQFF. The chain recombines TRBV5-6 with TRBJ2-1; 7 nucleotides line up with TRBD2. Per germline, CDR1 SGHDT and CDR2 YYEEEE. The CDR3 length is 13 residues.

Many counts were recorded for this clonotype. A junction end diverges from the germline sequence, so it may reflect a read error. V gene TRBV7-9 combines with J gene TRBJ2-1; 8 nucleotides agree with TRBD1. Germline loops: CDR1 SEHNR, CDR2 FQNEAQ (reference sequence). This CDR3 comprises 15 residues. The CDR3 DNA sequence: TGTGCCAGCAGCTCTACCGGGACAGGCTACGATGAGCAGTTCTTC. This encodes CASSSTGTGYDEQFF. Variable domain in full (rest from reference TRBV7-9 and TRBJ2-1): DTGVSQNPRHKITKRGQNVTFRCDPISEHNRLYWYRQTLGQGPEFLTYFQNEAQLEKSRLLSDRFSAERPKGSFSTLEIQRTEQGDSAMYLCASSSTGTGYDEQFFGPGTRLTVL.

The CDR3 reads CSARIPSGRSYEQYF. The CDR3 region has the DNA TGCAGTGCTAGGATACCTAGCGGGCGTTCCTACGAGCAGTACTTC. This chain joins TRBV20-1 and TRBJ2-7, with 8 bases aligning to TRBD2. CDR1 and CDR2 (germline): DFQATT, SNEGSKA (reference sequence). The CDR3 runs 15 residues. V dropped 3 bases and J dropped 1; count of bases not matched to a gene: 8.

This clonotype was recorded at least ten times. This chain joins TRBV7-9 and TRBJ1-1; no reliable D call. CDR3 size: 14 residues. V gave up 6 bases and J gave up 1 base, with 12 bases separating them. Germline CDR1 is SEHNR and CDR2 is FQNEAQ (reference sequence). The CDR3 here is CASSLVSENTEAFF. CDR3 nucleotide sequence: TGTGCCAGCAGTCTGGTGTCGGAGAACACTGAAGCTTTCTTT.

This clonotype was recorded many times. CDR3 protein: CASKDRTDTQYF. CDR3 in DNA: TGTGCCAGCAAGGACCGCACAGATACGCAGTATTTT. This chain joins TRBV6-2 or TRBV6-3 and TRBJ2-3; no firm D call. Trimming removed 7 bases from V and 1 base from J, with 6 bases in between. CDR1 is MNHEY, CDR2 SVGEGT, per germline. The CDR3 extends over 12 amino acids.